This T cell receptor beta chain was documented in a study of T-cell memory formation after mild COVID-19. Findings and caveats of the study: CD4/CD8 balance characterized clones contracting day 15 to 85, and CD4+ skew characterized later expanders. Cross-reactive memory appears to have joined, as suggested by some responding clones showing up in pre-infection memory.

This clonotype was counted a few times. Its target is unknown. After 5'RACE with constant-segment primers, TCR alpha and TCR beta cDNA libraries carrying sample barcodes and UMIs were obtained. TCRdb processed the 5' RACE reads anew with MiXCR; each CDR3 protein has one entry. The sample holds some 300,000 distinct CDR3 sequences, just under 20% seen once. V lost 6 bases and J 1 base, leaving 12 bases between the germline ends. This CDR3 spans 14 amino acids. Germline V CDR1 and CDR2: MNHEY, SVGAGI. The sample taken for sequencing was PBMCs or a T cell subset sorted from them (not recorded which). This chain links TRBV6-5 with TRBJ2-5; tentatively, D is TRBD1 (5 bases). The origin of this receptor is a man between 18 and 35 years old who had mild COVID-19 (a few samples of this study predate the infection). Cell type and time point are not known. CDR3 sequence (DNA): TGTGCCAGCAGCCTGACAGAGACCCAAGAGACCCAGTACTTC. As protein: CASSLTETQETQYF.